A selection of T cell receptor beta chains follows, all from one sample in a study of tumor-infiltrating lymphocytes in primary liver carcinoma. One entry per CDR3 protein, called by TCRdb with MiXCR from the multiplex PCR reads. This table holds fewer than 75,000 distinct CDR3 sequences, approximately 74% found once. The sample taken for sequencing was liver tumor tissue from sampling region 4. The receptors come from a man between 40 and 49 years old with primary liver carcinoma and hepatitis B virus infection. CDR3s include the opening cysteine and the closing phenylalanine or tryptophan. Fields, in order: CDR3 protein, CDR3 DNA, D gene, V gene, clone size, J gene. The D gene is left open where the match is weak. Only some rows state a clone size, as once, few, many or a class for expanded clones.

CASSQVALLAGSKDTQYF | TGTGCTAGCAGCCAAGTGGCACTTCTAGCGGGATCGAAAGATACGCAGTATTTT | TRBD2 | TRBV4-2 | NA | TRBJ2-3
CASNWGEQGVSQPQHF | TGCGCCAGCAACTGGGGGGAACAGGGGGTAAGTCAGCCCCAGCATTTT | TRBD1 | TRBV5-1 | few | TRBJ1-5
CASSLGGTSGRAEDTQYF | TGTGCCAGCAGCTTAGGAGGGACTAGCGGGAGGGCCGAAGATACGCAGTATTTT | TRBD2 | TRBV11-2 | medium-sized | TRBJ2-3
CASSFETSGRETQYF | TGTGCCAGCAGCTTTGAGACTAGCGGGAGAGAGACCCAGTACTTC | TRBD2 | TRBV11-1 | large | TRBJ2-5
CASSLSFPLAFGYTF | TGTGCCAGCAGTTTAAGTTTCCCATTGGCCTTTGGCTACACCTTC | NA | TRBV7-8 | NA | TRBJ1-2
CASSLSPRSDTELFF | TGTGCCAGCAGCTTGTCCCCCAGGAGCGATACGGAGCTGTTTTTT | NA | TRBV11-3 | NA | TRBJ2-2
CSSSLPYQGPKTNEQFF | TGCTCCAGCAGCTTACCATACCAGGGGCCTAAAACAAATGAGCAGTTCTTC | NA | TRBV7-9 | NA | TRBJ2-1
CASTERLGTEGYEQYF | TGTGCCAGCACTGAAAGGTTGGGGACGGAGGGGTACGAGCAGTACTTC | NA | TRBV6-1 | NA | TRBJ2-7
CAIGGQGDNGYTF | TGTGCCATCGGCGGACAGGGAGACAATGGCTACACCTTC | TRBD1 | TRBV10-3 | NA | TRBJ1-2
CASSLSTRPDEQLF | TGTGCCAGCAGCTTAAGTACTAGGCCCGATGAGCAGCTCTTC | NA | TRBV11-1 | NA | TRBJ2-1
CARWSRRAVNEQFF | TGTGCCCGCTGGTCCAGGAGGGCCGTCAATGAGCAGTTCTTC | NA | TRBV6-1 | few | TRBJ2-1
CASNSGTALYEQYF | TGTGCTAGCAACTCCGGGACAGCTCTCTACGAGCAGTACTTC | TRBD1 | TRBV5-5 | NA | TRBJ2-7
CTSSQEQRYEQYF | TGCACCAGCAGCCAAGAACAGCGCTACGAGCAGTACTTC | NA | TRBV4-3 | few | TRBJ2-7
CASSYSTAGGLSGANVLTF | TGTGCAAGCAGTTACTCGACAGCGGGTGGCCTCTCTGGGGCCAACGTCCTGACTTTC | NA | TRBV6-6 | NA | TRBJ2-6
CASSFIQGAVHNKQYF | TGTGCCAGCAGCTTCATACAGGGTGCCGTACATAACAAGCAGTACTTC | NA | TRBV11-2 | NA | TRBJ2-7
CTSSQEAGGGSGYTF | TGTACCAGCAGCCAAGAGGCAGGGGGCGGATCTGGCTACACTTTC | TRBD1 | TRBV4-2 | NA | TRBJ1-2